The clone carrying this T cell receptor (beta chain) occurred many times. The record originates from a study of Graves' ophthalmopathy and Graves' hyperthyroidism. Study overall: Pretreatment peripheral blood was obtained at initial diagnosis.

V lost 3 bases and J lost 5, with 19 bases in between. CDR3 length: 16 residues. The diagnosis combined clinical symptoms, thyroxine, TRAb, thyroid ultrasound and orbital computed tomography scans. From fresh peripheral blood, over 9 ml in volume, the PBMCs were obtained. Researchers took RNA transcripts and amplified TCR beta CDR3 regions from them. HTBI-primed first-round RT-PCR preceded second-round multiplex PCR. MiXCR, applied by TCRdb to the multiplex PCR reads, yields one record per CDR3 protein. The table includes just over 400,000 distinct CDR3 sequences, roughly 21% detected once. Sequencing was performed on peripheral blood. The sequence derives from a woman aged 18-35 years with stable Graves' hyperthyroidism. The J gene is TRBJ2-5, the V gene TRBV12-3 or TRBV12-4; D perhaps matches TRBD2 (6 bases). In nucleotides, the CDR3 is TGTGCCAGCAGTTTTTTGGGCGGGGCGTTGTTGGAGACCCAGTACTTC. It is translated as CASSFLGGALLETQYF.